This T cell receptor beta chain was identified during a study of T-cell memory formation after mild COVID-19. Study-wide background: TCR clusters largely stayed donor specific.

Overall study findings and caveats: Memory from before infection featured some responding clones, which suggests cross-reactive memory joined. Mostly located in CM and EM were contracting CD4+ clones, with contracting CD8+ clones located in EMRA. A second wave expanding day 15 to 37 was CD4+-biased; contracting clones were balanced.

Each CDR3 protein gets one entry after TCRdb re-called the 5' RACE reads with MiXCR. This table has around 200,000 distinct CDR3 sequences, about 11% appearing once. This clonotype was observed a handful of times. Its cognate antigen is unknown. This TCR was sampled from a young man who had mild COVID-19 (a few samples of this study predate the infection). Cell type and time point are not known. The sequenced sample was PBMCs or a T cell subset sorted from them (not recorded which).

The CDR3 nucleotides are TGTGCCAGCAGCTTAGGGGACGGGAGGAAAGCTTTCTTT. Its translation is CASSLGDGRKAFF. The rearrangement joins TRBV7-9 to TRBJ1-1; D is perhaps TRBD1 (5 bases). Germline V lookup: CDR1 SEHNR, CDR2 FQNEAQ (reference sequence). The CDR3 is made up of 13 amino acids. Trimming shortened V by 1 base and J by 9 bases, and 12 bases separated the two germline ends. The complete variable domain, with remaining parts taken from reference TRBV7-9 and TRBJ1-1, reads DTGVSQNPRHKITKRGQNVTFRCDPISEHNRLYWYRQTLGQGPEFLTYFQNEAQLEKSRLLSDRFSAERPKGSFSTLEIQRTEQGDSAMYLCASSLGDGRKAFFGQGTRLTVV.